These 19 T cell receptor beta chains originate from one sample sequenced in a study of T cells in Graves' hyperthyroidism and ophthalmopathy. Amplification yielded TCR beta CDR3 regions, with RNA transcripts as the source. HTBI primers were employed in a first-round RT-PCR of the TCR CDR3. TCRdb re-called the multiplex PCR reads with MiXCR, one entry per CDR3 protein. The repertoire holds 700,000 or so distinct CDR3 sequences, 16% seen once, with roughly 8% in the top ten. Sequencing was performed on blood. The receptors were sampled from a man between 18 and 29 years old with Graves' hyperthyroidism.

The chain combines TRBV6-1 with TRBJ2-2; weak D call: TRBD2 (5 bases). Deletions cut 5 bases from V and 1 base from J, with 8 bases between. The CDR3 has 14 residues. Germline loops: CDR1 MNHNS, CDR2 SASEGT. Written as DNA, the CDR3 is TGTGCCAGCAGTCGAGGACTGAACACCGGGGAGCTGTTTTTT. It translates to CASSRGLNTGELFF.

The chain joins TRBV13 to TRBJ2-2; TRBD1 or TRBD2 may be the D gene (5 bases each). The CDR3 runs 17 residues. The V gene's germline CDR1 is PRHDT and CDR2 FYEKMQ (reference sequence). V lost 1 base and J 6 bases, leaving 18 bases between the germline ends. The CDR3 loop reads CASSLVRDGNGAGELFF. CDR3 coding DNA: TGTGCCAGCAGCTTAGTTAGGGACGGAAATGGAGCCGGGGAGCTGTTTTTT.

This clonotype was observed many times. This rearrangement joins TRBV11-2 to TRBJ2-3, with 13 nucleotides matching TRBD2. Trimming cost V 5 bases and J 4 bases; bases outside gene matches: 6. Germline assignment: CDR1 SGHAT and CDR2 FQNNGV. The CDR3 covers 16 residues. This CDR3 is CASSDGLAGVADTQYF. DNA of the CDR3: TGTGCCAGCAGCGACGGACTAGCGGGAGTAGCAGATACGCAGTATTTT.

There are a few counts of this clonotype. The V call is TRBV6-1, the J call TRBJ2-6; either TRBD1 or TRBD2 may supply D (5 bases each). CDR3 length: 17 amino acids. Trimming stripped 5 bases from V and 2 bases from J, with 16 bases between. Germline V lookup: CDR1 MNHNS, CDR2 SASEGT. CDR3 DNA: TGTGCCAGCAGTTTCTACGGGCAGGGAGCTGGGGCCAACGTCCTGACTTTC. It specifies CASSFYGQGAGANVLTF.

The chain uses TRBV20-1 and TRBJ2-7; D call uncertain. The V and J ends lost 3 bases and 3 bases respectively, with 9 bases between them. The CDR3 has 12 residues. Germline V lookup: CDR1 DFQATT, CDR2 SNEGSKA (reference sequence). The CDR3, as DNA: TGCAGTGCTAGTTACGGAAACTACGAGCAGTACTTC. Translating gives CSASYGNYEQYF.

This clonotype was counted between two and nine times. The J gene is TRBJ2-2, the V gene TRBV27, with 12 bases aligning to TRBD2. There are 19 residues in the CDR3. Germline trimming cut 6 bases from V and 2 bases from J; bases unmatched to any gene: 13. Germline lookup yields CDR1 MNHEY and CDR2 SMNVEV (reference sequence). In DNA form, the CDR3 reads TGTGCCAGCAGCTACAACCGTTGGACTAGCGGGACAAACACCGGGGAGCTGTTTTTT. Protein: CASSYNRWTSGTNTGELFF.

In its sample, this clonotype was seen many times. The chain links TRBV30 to TRBJ2-3, with 12 bases that match TRBD2. The trim removed 4 bases at V and 5 bases at J, leaving 19 bases unmatched. Germline loops: CDR1 GTSNPN, CDR2 SVGIG (reference sequence). The CDR3 is made up of 19 amino acids. The CDR3 here is CAWTPGLAGTTTRGDTQYF. CDR3 nucleotide sequence: TGTGCCTGGACCCCTGGACTAGCGGGGACCACAACCCGAGGAGATACGCAGTATTTT.

The chain employs TRBV12-3 or TRBV12-4 and TRBJ2-5, with D maybe TRBD1 (5 bases). The CDR3 consists of 14 residues. Trimming removed 7 bases at V and 3 bases at J, with 15 bases between. CDR3: CASTNRGAEETQYF. CDR3 DNA: TGTGCCAGCACTAACCGTGGGGCAGAAGAGACCCAGTACTTC.

This clonotype was observed at least ten times. The CDR3 nucleotides are TGTGCCAGCAGTAAAGACTACAATGAGCAGTTCTTC. Residues: CASSKDYNEQFF. The rearrangement joins TRBV6-2 or TRBV6-3 to TRBJ2-1; no reliable D call. This CDR3 has 12 amino acids. Per the germline V gene, CDR1 is MNHEY and CDR2 is SVGEGT. Deletions cut 5 bases from V and 3 bases from J, with 5 bases between.

This clonotype has just a few counts. V is TRBV20-1 and J is TRBJ1-1; D might be TRBD1 (6 bases). CDR1 DFQATT and CDR2 SNEGSKA come from the germline V gene (reference sequence). The CDR3 is made up of 12 amino acids. Trimming took 3 bases from V and 11 from J, leaving 16 bases between them. In nucleotides, the CDR3 is TGCAGTGCTAGCCCGGGGCAGGGGCGTGCTTTCTTT. Its protein is CSASPGQGRAFF.

This clonotype has just one count. The chain combines TRBV7-9 with TRBJ1-1; D might be TRBD1 (6 bases). Between the trimmed V and J ends, which lost 5 bases and 9 bases, there was a span of 16 bases. Germline assignment: CDR1 SEHNR and CDR2 FQNEAQ (reference sequence). The CDR3 sequence is 13 residues long. The CDR3 spells CASSPTGRGKAFF. As DNA, the CDR3 is TGTGCCAGCAGCCCAACGGGTAGGGGGAAAGCTTTCTTT.

This clonotype has a handful of counts. The chain combines TRBV5-6 with TRBJ1-1; maybe TRBD1 (6 bases). V lost 1 base and J lost 3, with 10 bases in between. CDR1 is SGHDT and CDR2 is YYEEEE in the germline V gene. This CDR3 region has 14 residues. CDR3 region: CASSLRGAHTEAFF. DNA of the CDR3: TGTGCCAGCAGCTTGCGGGGGGCTCACACTGAAGCTTTCTTT.

This clonotype was recorded at least ten times. The chain has TRBV7-2 and TRBJ2-7; maybe TRBD1 (5 bases). The CDR3 runs to 14 residues. Germline V gene sequence: CDR1 SGHTA, CDR2 FQGNSA. The V end was cut by 5 bases, the J end by 3 bases, with 14 bases between. The CDR3 reads CASSPIQGFYEQYF. As DNA, the CDR3 is TGTGCCAGCAGCCCAATTCAGGGTTTCTACGAGCAGTACTTC.

This clonotype was picked up many times. The rearrangement uses TRBV7-9 and TRBJ2-3; D is unclear. The V end lost 0 bases, the J end lost 6 bases, and 7 bases lay between the germline ends. The CDR3 covers 13 residues. The germline V gene has CDR1 SEHNR and CDR2 FQNEAQ (reference sequence). The CDR3 loop is CASSLAGMDTQYF. The CDR3 DNA follows: TGTGCCAGCAGCTTAGCGGGAATGGATACGCAGTATTTT.

This clonotype was detected a few times. This may arise from a read error, as a much more abundant clone is one base away. The chain has TRBV30 and TRBJ1-1, with D perhaps matching TRBD1 (6 bases). The V gene lost 8 bases and the J gene lost 6 bases, with 10 bases spanning the gap. Germline lookup yields CDR1 GTSNPN and CDR2 SVGIG (reference sequence). This CDR3 has 10 amino acids. This CDR3 reads CAVGGAEAFF. The CDR3 DNA follows: TGTGCCGTGGGGGGCGCTGAAGCTTTCTTT.

This clonotype has ten or more counts. The chain joins TRBV6-1 to TRBJ2-3; D might be TRBD1 (5 bases). This CDR3 has 14 residues. The V end lost 8 bases, the J end lost 1 base, and 13 bases lay between the germline ends. In germline, CDR1 is MNHNS, CDR2 SASEGT. This CDR3 reads CASRTRAGTDTQYF. The CDR3 region has the DNA TGTGCCAGCCGGACACGCGCTGGCACAGATACGCAGTATTTT.

This clonotype occurred many times. The rearrangement links TRBV7-2 to TRBJ2-5, with D uncertain. V shed 5 bases and J shed 2 bases, with 6 bases lying between them. This CDR3 has 12 amino acids. CDR1 is SGHTA and CDR2 is FQGNSA in the germline V gene. CDR3 nucleotides: TGTGCCAGCAGCCCGGTACAAGAGACCCAGTACTTC. Its protein product is CASSPVQETQYF.

The chain carries TRBV29-1 and TRBJ2-3; 7 positions match TRBD2. Per germline, CDR1 SQVTM and CDR2 ANQGSEA. The CDR3 length is 14 residues. V was pared by 3 bases and J by 1 base, with 4 bases of the junction left unmatched. This chain's CDR3 is CSVEREYGTDTQYF. Here the CDR3 DNA reads TGCAGCGTTGAGCGGGAGTATGGCACAGATACGCAGTATTTT.

CDR3 DNA: TGTGCCAGCAGCGAAACCGGGACAGGGGGACTTAATGAAAAACTGTTTTTT. Protein sequence: CASSETGTGGLNEKLFF. The rearrangement joins TRBV3-1 to TRBJ1-4, with 11 bases lining up with TRBD1. Germline V gene data show CDR1 as LGHDT and CDR2 as YNNKEL (reference sequence). The CDR3 totals 17 residues. V lost 5 bases, J lost 4 bases, and 9 bases stayed unmatched.